Following are 4 T cell receptor beta chains from one sample sequenced in a study of early T cells in non-severe SARS-CoV-2 infection listed by TCRdb under 2021. Library preparation used 5' RACE. The instrument was a NextSeq 500. Starting from the raw public reads, TCRdb applied fastp trimming at Q25, assembled clones with MiXCR and retained in-frame beta chains. Each entry merges the rows of one CDR3 protein and shows their most common DNA and genes. Present in this sample are 30,000 to 40,000 distinct CDR3 sequences, 7% to 7.5% of which were seen just once. In total, the top ten clones hold 10% to 15% of the sample. The sequencing here drew on whole blood, taken at baseline. Source of these receptors: an adult who was a healthcare worker with PCR-confirmed SARS-CoV-2 infection or an uninfected control (not recorded which).

This chain links TRBV9 with TRBJ2-7; 7 nucleotides align to TRBD2. CDR3 size: 13 residues. V trimming: 0 bases; J trimming: 3 bases; junction bases outside the gene matches: 0. CDR1 and CDR2 from the germline V gene are SGDLS and YYNGEE. Here the CDR3 DNA reads TGTGCCAGCAGCGTAGGGACTAGCTACGAGCAGTACTTC. It specifies CASSVGTSYEQYF.

This clonotype was detected ten times or more. The chain has TRBV29-1 and TRBJ1-4; 7 positions match TRBD1. V shed 5 bases and J 5 bases; nucleotides not matched to a gene: 2. The CDR3 extends over 12 amino acids. The germline gives CDR1 SQVTM, CDR2 ANQGSEA. Written as DNA, the CDR3 is TGCAGCGTTCAGGGGGGCAATGAAAAACTGTTTTTT. Its protein is CSVQGGNEKLFF.

The genes are TRBV4-2 and TRBJ2-3, with D hard to call. From germline, CDR1 is LGHNA and CDR2 YNFKEQ. CDR3 size: 15 residues. Deletions cut 0 bases from V and 2 bases from J, with 9 bases between. In DNA form, the CDR3 reads TGTGCCAGCAGCCAAGACTCGTACACCACAGATACGCAGTATTTT. This sequence encodes CASSQDSYTTDTQYF.

The chain is built from TRBV13 and TRBJ2-2, with D unclear. The CDR3 has 13 amino acids. With 8 bases removed from V and 4 bases from J, the gap between germline ends came to 11 bases. Germline CDR1 is PRHDT and CDR2 is FYEKMQ (reference sequence). CDR3 residues: CASLFRTTGELFF. The CDR3 nucleotides read TGTGCCAGCTTATTCAGAACCACCGGGGAGCTGTTTTTT.